The present entry profiles one T cell receptor (beta chain) with its context. Antigen unknown. Just one base apart from a much larger clone, this may be a read error. The CDR3 has 13 residues. Germline V gene lookup returns CDR1 SGHKS and CDR2 YYEKEE (reference sequence). The making of cDNA relied on 5'RACE with 10-nucleotide random UMIs. TCRdb passed the 5' RACE reads through MiXCR, listing each CDR3 protein once. The data hold 90,000 to 150,000 distinct CDR3 sequences, with more than 2.5% observed a single time. The data derive from a study of neurological immune-mediated disorders. Study overall: Secondary progressive disease was present in 3, and relapsing-remitting disease in around 31, of the approximately 35 multiple sclerosis patients.

Study results and limitations: Any association between clinical or MRI features and the multiple sclerosis repertoire cluster was absent. Multiple sclerosis patients had less TCR clonal expansion than even healthy controls, unlike HTLV-1-associated myelopathy.

Sequencing was performed on PBMCs. This TCR came from a woman under 40 with multiple sclerosis. V gene TRBV5-5 combines with J gene TRBJ2-5; TRBD1 might be the D (6 bases). Here the CDR3 reads CASRMTGQETRYF. As DNA, the CDR3 is TGTGCCAGCAGAATGACAGGACAAGAGACCCGGTACTTC.